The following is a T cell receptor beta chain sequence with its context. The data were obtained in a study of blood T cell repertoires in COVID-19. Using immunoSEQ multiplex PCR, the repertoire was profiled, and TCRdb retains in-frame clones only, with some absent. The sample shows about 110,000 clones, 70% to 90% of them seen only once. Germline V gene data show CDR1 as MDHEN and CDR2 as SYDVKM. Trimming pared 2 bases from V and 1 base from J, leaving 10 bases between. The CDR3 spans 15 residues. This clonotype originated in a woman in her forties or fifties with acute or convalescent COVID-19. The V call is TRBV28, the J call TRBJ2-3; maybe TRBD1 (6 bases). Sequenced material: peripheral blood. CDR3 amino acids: CASSLRDTRTDTQYF. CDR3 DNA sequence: TGTGCCAGCAGTTTAAGGGACACCCGCACAGATACGCAGTATTTT.